This TCR beta chain was sequenced in a study of radiotherapy plus CTLA-4 blockade in lung cancer. Here immunoSEQ multiplex PCR was the method, and the copy in TCRdb shows in-frame clones only, minus some. Of more than 80,000 clones in the sample, over 75% are singletons; the top ten hold over 2%. Remarks on this clone: Antigen specificity is unknown.

This CDR3 region has 13 residues. V dropped 1 base and J dropped 1 base, with 7 bases sitting between them. Per germline, CDR1 GTSNPN and CDR2 SVGIG (reference sequence). Study-level points and caveats: Best predicting response, reportedly, were early blood T cell clone dynamics, with interferon-beta. Tumor-derived TCR clones expanded in blood after radiotherapy plus ipilimumab.

The sequencing here drew on peripheral blood, taken from a patient treated with radiotherapy plus ipilimumab. This TCR was recovered from a human donor with non-small cell lung cancer that progressed on radiotherapy plus ipilimumab. Some clones in this sample may be carry-over from other donors' samples. V and J are TRBV30 and TRBJ2-5; D gene unclear. CDR3 DNA: TGTGCCTGGAGTGGGGTCTCCCAAGAGACCCAGTACTTC. Translation: CAWSGVSQETQYF.